This T cell receptor (beta chain) originates from a study of identifying expanded T cells in peripheral blood. Study findings and constraints: Technical replicates showed about 1.1 changed clones; two weeks about 16; four weeks 19. Variance in clone template counts between approximately 2-week samples significantly increased with total template count across all healthy donors.

During the collection period, no donor immune events like infections were recorded. Sequenced by immunoSEQ multiplex PCR; TCRdb stores in-frame clones only, minus some. The profile shows around 130,000 clones, 80% to 90% of them singletons. Germline V gene sequence: CDR1 ENHRY, CDR2 SYGVKD. V dropped 4 bases and J dropped 5 bases, with 11 bases sitting between them. This CDR3 is built from 13 residues. With regard to this clone: Its target is unknown.

What was sequenced was blood. V usage is TRBV10-3 and J usage is TRBJ2-5; D could derive from TRBD1 or TRBD2 (5 bases each). The receptor's source is a person aged 18 to 75 in good health. The CDR3 DNA reads TGTGCCATCAGTGGGGGGTCGGCGGAGACCCAGTACTTC. This codes for CAISGGSAETQYF.